The clone carrying this T cell receptor beta chain has a handful of counts. Its antigen is undetermined. This sample was included in a study of T-cell reconstitution after alpha-beta-depleted transplantation in children. General study results and limits: From surviving recipient T cells and thymic progenitors came the high day-60 TCRbeta diversity observed in some patients. T-cell numbers and diversity, one year after transplant, stemmed largely from T cells that were newly produced.

Trimming cost V 1 base and J 9 bases; bases outside gene matches: 6. CDR1 is MDHEN, CDR2 SYDVKM, per germline. This CDR3 contains 14 residues. As it was prepared, the TCRbeta library received unique molecular identifiers. MiXCR, applied by TCRdb to the PCR reads, yields one record per CDR3 protein. The sample holds about 830,000 distinct CDR3 sequences, roughly 16% seen once. The sample here was PBMCs, mostly from graft donor cells, taken 360 days after TCRalphabeta/CD19-depleted stem cell transplant. This sequence originates from a male patient aged 10 to 17 who had a stem cell transplant for acute lymphoblastic leukemia, so the T cells may come from the graft donor. The chain is built from TRBV28 and TRBJ2-1; 7 bases agree with TRBD1. CDR3 sequence (DNA): TGTGCCAGCAGTTTATTAGAGGGGGCCTCTGAGCAGTTCTTC. Translated, it gives CASSLLEGASEQFF.